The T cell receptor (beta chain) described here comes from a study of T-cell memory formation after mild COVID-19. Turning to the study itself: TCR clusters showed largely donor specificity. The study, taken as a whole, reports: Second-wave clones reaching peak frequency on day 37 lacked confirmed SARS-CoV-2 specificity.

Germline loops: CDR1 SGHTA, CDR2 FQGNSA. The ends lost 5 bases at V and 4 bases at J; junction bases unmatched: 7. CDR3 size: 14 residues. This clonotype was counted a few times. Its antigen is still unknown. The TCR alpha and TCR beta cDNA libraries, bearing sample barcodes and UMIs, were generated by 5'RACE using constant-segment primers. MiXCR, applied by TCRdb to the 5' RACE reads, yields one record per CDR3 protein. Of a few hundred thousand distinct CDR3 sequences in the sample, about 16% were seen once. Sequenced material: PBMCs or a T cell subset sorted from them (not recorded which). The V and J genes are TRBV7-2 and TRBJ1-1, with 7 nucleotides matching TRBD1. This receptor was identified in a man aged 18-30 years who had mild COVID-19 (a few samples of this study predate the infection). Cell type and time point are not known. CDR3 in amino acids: CASSPQTGTTEAFF. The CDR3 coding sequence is TGTGCCAGCAGCCCCCAGACAGGGACCACTGAAGCTTTCTTT.